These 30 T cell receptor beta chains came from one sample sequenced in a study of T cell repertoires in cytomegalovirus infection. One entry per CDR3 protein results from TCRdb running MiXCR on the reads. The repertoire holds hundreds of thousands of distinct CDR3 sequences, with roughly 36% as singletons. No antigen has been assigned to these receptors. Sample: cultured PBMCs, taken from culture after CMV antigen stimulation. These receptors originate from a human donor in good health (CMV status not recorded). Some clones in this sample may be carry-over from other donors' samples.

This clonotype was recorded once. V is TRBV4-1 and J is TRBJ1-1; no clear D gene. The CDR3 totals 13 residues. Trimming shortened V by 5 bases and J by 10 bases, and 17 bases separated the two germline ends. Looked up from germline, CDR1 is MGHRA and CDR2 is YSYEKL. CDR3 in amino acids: CASSGVVGLGAFF. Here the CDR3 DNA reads TGCGCCAGCAGCGGGGTCGTTGGGTTAGGAGCTTTCTTT.

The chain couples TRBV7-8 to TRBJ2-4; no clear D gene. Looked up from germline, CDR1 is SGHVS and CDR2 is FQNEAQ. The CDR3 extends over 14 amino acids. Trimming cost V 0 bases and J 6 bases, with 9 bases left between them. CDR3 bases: TGTGCCAGCAGCTTAGCTCCGCGTCCAAACATTCAGTACTTC. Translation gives CASSLAPRPNIQYF. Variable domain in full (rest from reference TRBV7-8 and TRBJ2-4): GAGVSQSPRYKVAKRGQDVALRCDPISGHVSLFWYQQALGQGPEFLTYFQNEAQLDKSGLPSDRFFAERPEGSVSTLKIQRTQQEDSAVYLCASSLAPRPNIQYFGAGTRLSVL.

CDR3 region: CASSLTRASGEQFF. CDR3 bases: TGTGCCAGCAGTTTGACCCGCGCTAGCGGTGAGCAGTTCTTC. V and J are TRBV12-3 or TRBV12-4 and TRBJ2-1; 7 bases are a match to TRBD2. There are 14 residues in the CDR3. V lost 3 bases and J lost 9; bases outside the gene matches: 8.

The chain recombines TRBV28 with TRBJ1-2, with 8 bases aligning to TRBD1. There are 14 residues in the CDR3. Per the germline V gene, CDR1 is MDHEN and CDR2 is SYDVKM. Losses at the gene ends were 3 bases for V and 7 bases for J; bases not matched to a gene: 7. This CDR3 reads CASSFLDRGGGYTF. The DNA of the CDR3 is TGTGCCAGCAGTTTCCTAGACAGGGGAGGTGGCTACACCTTC.

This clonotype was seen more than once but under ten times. The CDR3 nucleotides read TGCAGTGCTAGAGATCCAAACGGAGGGCACACTGAAGCTTTCTTT. This codes for CSARDPNGGHTEAFF. The V call is TRBV20-1, the J call TRBJ1-1; D not certain. Trimming took 0 bases from V and 3 from J, leaving 14 bases between them. CDR1 and CDR2 (germline): DFQATT, SNEGSKA (reference sequence). The CDR3 length is 15 residues.

The CDR3 sequence is CASSPKVGGSFDNEQFF. As DNA, the CDR3 is TGTGCCAGCAGCCCAAAAGTGGGCGGGAGTTTCGACAATGAGCAGTTCTTC. The chain joins TRBV7-2 to TRBJ2-1, with 7 bases fitting TRBD2. Germline assignment: CDR1 SGHTA and CDR2 FQGNSA. CDR3 length: 17 amino acids. With V trimmed by 5 bases and J by 5 bases, 15 bases remained unmatched.

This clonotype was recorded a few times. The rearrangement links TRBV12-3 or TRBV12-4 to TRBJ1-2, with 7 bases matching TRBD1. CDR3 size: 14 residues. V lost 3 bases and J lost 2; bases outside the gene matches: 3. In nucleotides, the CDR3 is TGTGCCAGCAGTTTGACGGGACAGAACTATGGCTACACCTTC. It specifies CASSLTGQNYGYTF.

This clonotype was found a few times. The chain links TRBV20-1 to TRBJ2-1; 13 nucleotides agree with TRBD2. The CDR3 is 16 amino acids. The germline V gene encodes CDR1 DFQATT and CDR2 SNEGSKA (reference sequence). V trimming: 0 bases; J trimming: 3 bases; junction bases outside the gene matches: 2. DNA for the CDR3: TGCAGTGCTAGAGAGGGACTAGCGGGAAACTACAATGAGCAGTTCTTC. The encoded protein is CSAREGLAGNYNEQFF.

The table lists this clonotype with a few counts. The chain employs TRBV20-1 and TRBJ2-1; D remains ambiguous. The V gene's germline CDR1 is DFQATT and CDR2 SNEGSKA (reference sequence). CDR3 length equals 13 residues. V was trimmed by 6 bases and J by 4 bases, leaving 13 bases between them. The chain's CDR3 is CSAPDLLYNEQFF. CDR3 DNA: TGCAGTGCGCCCGACCTACTGTACAATGAGCAGTTCTTC.

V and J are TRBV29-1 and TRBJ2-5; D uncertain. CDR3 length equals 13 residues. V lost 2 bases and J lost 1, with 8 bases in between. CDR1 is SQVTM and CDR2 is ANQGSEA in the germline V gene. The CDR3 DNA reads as TGCAGCGTTGAAAGCAGAATCCAAGAGACCCAGTACTTC. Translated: CSVESRIQETQYF. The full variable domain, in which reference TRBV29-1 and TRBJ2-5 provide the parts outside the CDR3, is SAVISQKPSRDICQRGTSLTIQCQVDSQVTMMFWYRQQPGQSLTLIATANQGSEATYESGFVIDKFPISRPNLTFSTLTVSNMSPEDSSIYLCSVESRIQETQYFGPGTRLLVL.

CDR3 sequence reads: CASSLNRAGLAGVETQYF. CDR3 sequence (DNA): TGTGCCAGCAGCTTGAACAGGGCGGGACTAGCGGGAGTAGAGACCCAGTACTTC. This chain connects TRBV5-5 to TRBJ2-5; 14 positions match TRBD2. Germline V gene sequence: CDR1 SGHKS, CDR2 YYEKEE (reference sequence). The length of the CDR3 is 18 residues. V dropped 1 base and J dropped 4; count of bases not matched to a gene: 9.

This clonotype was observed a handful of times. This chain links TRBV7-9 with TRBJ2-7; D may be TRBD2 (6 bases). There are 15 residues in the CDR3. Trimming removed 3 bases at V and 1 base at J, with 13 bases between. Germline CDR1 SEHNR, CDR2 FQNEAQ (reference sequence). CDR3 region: CASSFDLGGSYEQYF. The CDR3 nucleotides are TGTGCCAGCAGCTTCGACCTGGGGGGTTCCTACGAGCAGTACTTC.

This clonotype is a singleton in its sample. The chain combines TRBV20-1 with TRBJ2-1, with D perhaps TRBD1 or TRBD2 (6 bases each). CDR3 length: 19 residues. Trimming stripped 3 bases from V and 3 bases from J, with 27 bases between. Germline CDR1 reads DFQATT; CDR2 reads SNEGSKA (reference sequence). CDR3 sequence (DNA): TGCAGTGCTAGTTCGTCCCCGGGACAAGGGACTTTATTCTACAATGAGCAGTTCTTC. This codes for CSASSSPGQGTLFYNEQFF.

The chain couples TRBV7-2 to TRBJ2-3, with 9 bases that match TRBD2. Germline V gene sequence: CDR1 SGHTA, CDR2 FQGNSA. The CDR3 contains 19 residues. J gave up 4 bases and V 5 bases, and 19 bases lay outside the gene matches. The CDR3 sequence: CASSHATGAGGPGADTQYF. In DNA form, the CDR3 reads TGTGCCAGCAGCCACGCGACTGGGGCGGGAGGGCCGGGGGCAGATACGCAGTATTTT. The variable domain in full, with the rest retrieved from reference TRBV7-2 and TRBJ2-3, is GAGVSQSPSNKVTEKGKDVELRCDPISGHTALYWYRQSLGQGLEFLIYFQGNSAPDKSGLPSDRFSAERTGGSVSTLTIQRTQQEDSAVYLCASSHATGAGGPGADTQYFGPGTRLTVL.

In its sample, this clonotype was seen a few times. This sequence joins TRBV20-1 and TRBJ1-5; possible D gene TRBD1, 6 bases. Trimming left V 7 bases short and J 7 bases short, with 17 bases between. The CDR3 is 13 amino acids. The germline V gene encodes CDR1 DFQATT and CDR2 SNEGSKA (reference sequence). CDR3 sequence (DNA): TGCAGTGTTAGGCCGGGGGCAAACCAGCCCCAGCATTTT. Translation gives CSVRPGANQPQHF.

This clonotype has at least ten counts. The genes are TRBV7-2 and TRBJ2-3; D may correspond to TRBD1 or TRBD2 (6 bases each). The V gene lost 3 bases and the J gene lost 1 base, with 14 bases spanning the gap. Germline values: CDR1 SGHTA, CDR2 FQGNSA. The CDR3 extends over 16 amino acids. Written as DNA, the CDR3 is TGTGCCAGCAGCTTGCCTGGGGGGCCGGGCACAGATACGCAGTATTTT. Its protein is CASSLPGGPGTDTQYF.

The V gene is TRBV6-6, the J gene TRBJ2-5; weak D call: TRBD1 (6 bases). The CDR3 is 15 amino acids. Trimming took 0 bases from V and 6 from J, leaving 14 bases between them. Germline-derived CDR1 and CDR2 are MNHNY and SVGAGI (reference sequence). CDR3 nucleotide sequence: TGTGCCAGCAGTTACTCGCAGGGGCTTCGAAAGACCCAGTACTTC. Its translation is CASSYSQGLRKTQYF.

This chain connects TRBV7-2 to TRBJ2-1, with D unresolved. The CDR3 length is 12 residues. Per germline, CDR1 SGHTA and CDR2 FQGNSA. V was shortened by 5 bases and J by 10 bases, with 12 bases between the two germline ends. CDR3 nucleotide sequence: TGTGCCAGCAGCGCCCGCTGGCAGGAGCAGTTCTTC. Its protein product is CASSARWQEQFF.

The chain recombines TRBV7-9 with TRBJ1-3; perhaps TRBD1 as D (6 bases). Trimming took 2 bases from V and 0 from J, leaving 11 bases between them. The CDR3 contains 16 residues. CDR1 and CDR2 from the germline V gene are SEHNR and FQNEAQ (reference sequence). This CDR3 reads CASSLTGTVSGNTIYF. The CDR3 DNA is TGTGCCAGCAGCTTAACAGGGACCGTCTCTGGAAACACCATATATTTT.

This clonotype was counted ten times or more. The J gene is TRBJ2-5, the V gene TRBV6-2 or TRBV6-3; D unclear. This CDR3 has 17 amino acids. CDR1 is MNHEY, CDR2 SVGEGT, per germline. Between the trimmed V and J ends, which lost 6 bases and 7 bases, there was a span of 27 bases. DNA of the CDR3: TGTGCCAGCAGACCCCCATCCTTCTCACGACAAGATGGGACCCAGTACTTC. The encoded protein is CASRPPSFSRQDGTQYF.

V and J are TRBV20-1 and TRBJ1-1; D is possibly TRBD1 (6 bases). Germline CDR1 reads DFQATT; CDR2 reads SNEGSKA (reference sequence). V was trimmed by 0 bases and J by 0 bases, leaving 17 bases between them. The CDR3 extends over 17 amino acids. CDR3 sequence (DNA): TGCAGTGCTAGAGATTATCAGGGGAGGAGAATGAACACTGAAGCTTTCTTT. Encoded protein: CSARDYQGRRMNTEAFF.

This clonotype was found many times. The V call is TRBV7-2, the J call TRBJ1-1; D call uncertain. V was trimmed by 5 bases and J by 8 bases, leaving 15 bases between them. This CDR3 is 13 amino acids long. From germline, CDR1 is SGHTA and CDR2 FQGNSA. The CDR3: CASSRIPRLEAFF. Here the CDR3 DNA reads TGTGCCAGCAGCCGCATACCAAGGTTGGAAGCTTTCTTT.

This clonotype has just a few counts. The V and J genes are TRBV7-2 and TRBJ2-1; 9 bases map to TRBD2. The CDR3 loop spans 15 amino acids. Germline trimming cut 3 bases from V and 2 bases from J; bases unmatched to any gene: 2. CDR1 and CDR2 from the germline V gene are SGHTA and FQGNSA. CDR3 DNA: TGTGCCAGCAGCTTTAGCGGGAGTACCTACAATGAGCAGTTCTTC. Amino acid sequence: CASSFSGSTYNEQFF.

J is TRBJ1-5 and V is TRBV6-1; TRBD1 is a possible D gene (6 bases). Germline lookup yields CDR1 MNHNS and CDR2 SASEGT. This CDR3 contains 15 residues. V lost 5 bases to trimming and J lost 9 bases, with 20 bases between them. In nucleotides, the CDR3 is TGTGCCAGCAGTCAAGGACAGTACCGCGGCGGGCCCCAGCATTTT. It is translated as CASSQGQYRGGPQHF.

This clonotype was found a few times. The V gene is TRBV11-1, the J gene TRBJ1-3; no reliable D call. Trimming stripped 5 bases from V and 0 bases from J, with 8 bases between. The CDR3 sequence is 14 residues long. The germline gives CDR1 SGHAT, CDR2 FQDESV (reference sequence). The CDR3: CASSRRNSGNTIYF. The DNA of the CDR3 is TGTGCCAGCAGCAGACGGAACTCTGGAAACACCATATATTTT. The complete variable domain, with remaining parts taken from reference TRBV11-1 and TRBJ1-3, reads EAEVAQSPRYKITEKSQAVAFWCDPISGHATLYWYRQILGQGPELLVQFQDESVVDDSQLPKDRFSAERLKGVDSTLKIQPAELGDSAMYLCASSRRNSGNTIYFGEGSWLTVV.

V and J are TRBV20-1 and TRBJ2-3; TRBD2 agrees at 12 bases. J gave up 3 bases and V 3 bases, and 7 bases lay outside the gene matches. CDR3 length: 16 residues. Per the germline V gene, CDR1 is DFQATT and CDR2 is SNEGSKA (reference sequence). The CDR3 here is CSARLAGGPRTDTQYF. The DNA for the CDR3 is TGCAGTGCTAGGCTAGCGGGGGGGCCTCGTACAGATACGCAGTATTTT.

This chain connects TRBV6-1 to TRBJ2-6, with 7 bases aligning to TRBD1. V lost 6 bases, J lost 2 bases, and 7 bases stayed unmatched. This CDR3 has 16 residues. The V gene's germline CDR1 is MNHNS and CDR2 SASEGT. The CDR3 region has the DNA TGTGCCAGCAGCCAGACAGGGTTGCCTGGGGCCAACGTCCTGACTTTC. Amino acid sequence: CASSQTGLPGANVLTF.

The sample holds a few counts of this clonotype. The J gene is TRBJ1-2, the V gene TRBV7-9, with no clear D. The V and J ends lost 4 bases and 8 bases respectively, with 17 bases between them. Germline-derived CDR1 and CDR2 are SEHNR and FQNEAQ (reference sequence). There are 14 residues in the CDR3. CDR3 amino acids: CASSSTSGKYGYTF. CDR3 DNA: TGTGCCAGCAGCTCGACATCTGGTAAATACGGCTACACCTTC.

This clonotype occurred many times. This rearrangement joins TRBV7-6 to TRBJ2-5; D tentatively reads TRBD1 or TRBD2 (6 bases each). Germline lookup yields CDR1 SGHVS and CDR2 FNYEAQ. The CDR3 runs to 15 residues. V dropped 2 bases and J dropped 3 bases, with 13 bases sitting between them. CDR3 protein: CASSLSGAAKETQYF. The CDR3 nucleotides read TGTGCCAGCAGCTTATCGGGGGCGGCTAAAGAGACCCAGTACTTC.

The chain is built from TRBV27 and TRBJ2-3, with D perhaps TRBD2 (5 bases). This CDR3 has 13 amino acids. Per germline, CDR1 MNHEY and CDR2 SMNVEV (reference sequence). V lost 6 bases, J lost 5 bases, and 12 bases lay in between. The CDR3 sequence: CASSRPGIDTQYF. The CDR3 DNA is TGTGCCAGCAGCCGACCGGGGATAGATACGCAGTATTTT.